This T cell receptor beta chain was found in a study of blood T cells in healthy people across ages. This clonotype showed up many times. With a J-beta primer mix and a sample-barcoded 5' primer, a second PCR ran roughly 6 to 11 cycles. Via MiXCR, TCRdb re-called the 5' RACE reads, giving one row per CDR3 protein. In the table there are about 1,800,000 distinct CDR3 sequences, 28% of which are singletons. Germline assignment: CDR1 SGHKS and CDR2 YYEKEE (reference sequence). The CDR3 loop spans 13 amino acids. Trimming took 6 bases from V and 10 from J; bases not matched to a gene: 10. Caucasian individuals from Russia who were healthy and aged 6 to 90 acted as donors. Each sample used at least 6.5 million PBMCs.

Sequenced: blood. The chain is built from TRBV5-5 and TRBJ2-1; TRBD2 agrees at 7 bases. This clonotype was obtained from a woman aged 25 to 39 in good health. This chain's CDR3 is CASTISSGGEQFF. CDR3 DNA: TGTGCCAGCACCATTTCCTCCGGGGGGGAGCAGTTCTTC.